This T cell receptor (beta chain) was sequenced for a study of blood T cell repertoires in COVID-19. Study context: COVID-19 samples, acute and convalescent, were from the United States, Italy and Spain.

Germline V CDR1 and CDR2: SQVTM, ANQGSEA. Germline trimming cut 5 bases from V and 7 bases from J; bases unmatched to any gene: 10. The CDR3 covers 15 residues. Cohort allocation depended upon clinical history that participants reported. The assay was immunoSEQ multiplex PCR, and TCRdb's table has in-frame clones only and misses some. The sample includes about 280,000 clones, 85% seen only once; the top ten take about 2.7%. The sample was PBMCs or T cells enriched from blood (not recorded which). The rearrangement links TRBV29-1 to TRBJ2-2; 10 bases map to TRBD2. The clonotype comes from a woman aged 45-65 years who had recovered from COVID-19. This CDR3 reads CSVRGAGGPVGELFF. CDR3 sequence (DNA): TGCAGCGTTAGGGGAGCGGGAGGGCCGGTCGGGGAGCTGTTTTTT.